This passage covers 27 T cell receptor beta chains from one sample sequenced in a study of CD8+ T cells in alopecia areata. Documented treatment: oral pan-JAK inhibitor, 5-10 mg twice daily. Investigators isolated RNA and reverse transcribed it into cDNA to act as the sequencing template. Sequenced by immunoSEQ multiplex PCR; TCRdb stores in-frame clones only, minus some. The sample records 93,000 or so clones, about nine tenths being singletons. Material: CD8+ T cells sorted from blood, obtained at week 34, from a patient treated with tofacitinib. These receptors were collected from a human donor with alopecia areata.

V is TRBV2 and J is TRBJ1-2, with D possibly TRBD1 on 6 matching bases. Trimming took off 4 bases at V and 4 bases at J, with 16 bases between the two ends. The CDR3 has 15 residues. Looked up from germline, CDR1 is SNHLY and CDR2 is FYNNEI. CDR3 DNA: TGTGCCAGCAGTGGCAATCGGGGGCGAGGCTATGGCTACACCTTC. Translating gives CASSGNRGRGYGYTF. Supplemented by reference TRBV2 and TRBJ1-2, the full variable domain reads EPEVTQTPSHQVTQMGQEVILRCVPISNHLYFYWYRQILGQKVEFLVSFYNNEISEKSEIFDDQFSVERPDGSNFTLKIRSTKLEDSAMYFCASSGNRGRGYGYTFGSGTRLTVV.

The gene calls are TRBV23-1 and TRBJ1-1; no clear D gene. TRBV23-1 is an ORF, and what it does is uncertain. V was shortened by 0 bases and J by 1 base, with 18 bases between the two germline ends. This CDR3 region has 18 residues. The CDR3 spells CASSQSESGLTKNTEAFF. The CDR3, as DNA: TGCGCCAGCAGTCAATCGGAATCAGGATTAACTAAGAACACTGAAGCTTTCTTT.

CDR3 sequence reads: CASSEISNYQPQHF. The DNA of the CDR3 is TGTGCCAGCAGTGAGATCTCGAATTATCAGCCCCAGCATTTT. This chain links TRBV6-1 with TRBJ1-5; D call uncertain. Germline V gene data show CDR1 as MNHNS and CDR2 as SASEGT. V dropped 3 bases and J dropped 5 bases, with 11 bases sitting between them. The CDR3 consists of 14 residues.

V gene TRBV27 combines with J gene TRBJ2-1; 11 positions match TRBD2. The CDR3 runs to 17 residues. Trimming cost V 2 bases and J 9 bases; bases outside gene matches: 12. Germline V CDR1 and CDR2: MNHEY, SMNVEV (reference sequence). DNA of the CDR3: TGTGCCAGCAGTTTAACTAGCGGGAGTCTTTTTTTGAGTGAGCAGTTCTTC. It encodes CASSLTSGSLFLSEQFF.

Worth noting for this clone: The same CDR3 is also encoded by other DNA sequences in this sample. The chain combines TRBV5-1 with TRBJ2-7; D may correspond to TRBD1 or TRBD2 (5 bases each). Germline CDR1 and CDR2: SGHRS and YFSETQ. The CDR3 runs to 13 residues. V was clipped by 6 bases and J by 1 base, with 11 bases between them. Written as DNA, the CDR3 is TGCGCCAGCAATTCAGGGAGTTCCTACGAGCAGTACTTC. Amino acids: CASNSGSSYEQYF.

The chain recombines TRBV9 with TRBJ2-1; TRBD2 matches at 11 bases. The length of the CDR3 is 16 residues. The V gene end was trimmed by 3 bases and the J gene end by 4 bases; junction bases not matched to a gene: 6. CDR1 SGDLS and CDR2 YYNGEE come from the germline V gene. The CDR3 DNA reads TGTGCCAGCAGCGCGCCACTAGCGGGGGAATACAATGAGCAGTTCTTC. Encoded protein: CASSAPLAGEYNEQFF.

This chain links TRBV19 with TRBJ2-1; 9 nucleotides match TRBD2. Germline loops: CDR1 LNHDA, CDR2 SQIVND (reference sequence). V lost 1 base and J lost 9; bases outside the gene matches: 4. The CDR3 is made up of 14 amino acids. CDR3 nucleotides: TGTGCCAGTAGTATAGGCGGGGGGGCCGCTGAGCAGTTCTTC. It is translated as CASSIGGGAAEQFF.

The CDR3 nucleotides read TGTGCCATCAGCCCCTCCGAGGGTCCTGAAAAACTGTTTTTT. Its translation: CAISPSEGPEKLFF. This chain links TRBV10-3 with TRBJ1-4, with D uncertain. The CDR3 runs 14 residues. The V end was cut by 6 bases, the J end by 7 bases, with 15 bases between. CDR1 ENHRY and CDR2 SYGVKD come from the germline V gene.

The V and J genes are TRBV5-4 and TRBJ2-1; 7 nucleotides align to TRBD2. Germline-derived CDR1 and CDR2 are SGHNT and YYREEE (reference sequence). The CDR3 totals 14 residues. With V trimmed by 4 bases and J by 7 bases, 8 bases remained unmatched. CDR3 nucleotide sequence: TGTGCCAGCAGCCCCGGACTAGAGGGGAATGAGCAGTTCTTC. Amino acid sequence: CASSPGLEGNEQFF. Drawing the rest from reference TRBV5-4 and TRBJ2-1, the complete variable domain is ETGVTQSPTHLIKTRGQQVTLRCSSQSGHNTVSWYQQALGQGPQFIFQYYREEENGRGNFPPRFSGLQFPNYSSELNVNALELDDSALYLCASSPGLEGNEQFFGPGTRLTVL.

This clone has just a few counts. The rearrangement links TRBV6-1 to TRBJ1-3; D unresolved. Germline V CDR1 and CDR2: MNHNS, SASEGT. This CDR3 is built from 15 residues. Trimming shortened V by 0 bases and J by 1 base, and 7 bases separated the two germline ends. CDR3 protein: CASSEARGSGNTIYF. The CDR3 nucleotides read TGTGCCAGCAGTGAAGCGCGGGGTTCTGGAAACACCATATATTTT.

This chain links TRBV27 with TRBJ2-7; D tentatively reads TRBD1 or TRBD2 (5 bases each). The germline CDR1 and CDR2 sequences are MNHEY and SMNVEV (reference sequence). Deletions cut 3 bases from V and 0 bases from J, with 9 bases between. This CDR3 contains 14 residues. The CDR3 sequence is CASSFGASSYEQYF. The CDR3 DNA is TGTGCCAGCAGTTTCGGGGCGAGCTCCTACGAGCAGTACTTC.

The chain uses TRBV5-1 and TRBJ2-7; D might be TRBD2 (5 bases). Trimming pared 5 bases from V and 0 bases from J, leaving 15 bases between. This CDR3 contains 15 residues. In germline, CDR1 is SGHRS, CDR2 YFSETQ. The CDR3 sequence is CASREGRGDSYEQYF. The CDR3 coding sequence is TGCGCCAGCAGAGAAGGGAGAGGCGACTCCTACGAGCAGTACTTC.

The V call is TRBV9, the J call TRBJ2-5; TRBD1 agrees at 12 bases. CDR3 length: 15 amino acids. CDR1 SGDLS and CDR2 YYNGEE come from the germline V gene. Trimming cost V 4 bases and J 5 bases; bases outside gene matches: 6. The CDR3 DNA follows: TGTGCCAGCAGCCCCACCGGGACAGGGGGCGAGACCCAGTACTTC. Translated, it gives CASSPTGTGGETQYF.

Notes on this clone: An end of the junction differs from the germline gene, which may be a read error. The V gene is TRBV7-7, the J gene TRBJ2-1; 7 positions agree with TRBD1. Germline CDR1 and CDR2: SSHAT and FNYEAQ (reference sequence). The CDR3 runs 15 residues. The CDR3 DNA reads TGTGCTAGCAGCCCGGGGACAGCGGATCCTCATGAGCAGTTCTTC. It yields the protein CASSPGTADPHEQFF.

V usage is TRBV5-1 and J usage is TRBJ2-7; D may be TRBD2 (6 bases). The germline V gene encodes CDR1 SGHRS and CDR2 YFSETQ. Trimming pared 4 bases from V and 3 bases from J, leaving 14 bases between. The CDR3 length is 14 residues. The CDR3 spells CASSHGRQNYEQYF. CDR3 in DNA: TGCGCCAGCAGCCACGGGAGACAGAACTACGAGCAGTACTTC.

This chain links TRBV27 with TRBJ1-1; 7 bases line up with TRBD1. Trimming at V came to 5 bases and at J to 9 bases, leaving 9 bases not matched to a gene. The germline V gene has CDR1 MNHEY and CDR2 SMNVEV (reference sequence). CDR3 length: 13 residues. The CDR3, as DNA: TGTGCCAGCAGTCCGACCATGGACAGGAAAGCTTTCTTT. Translation gives CASSPTMDRKAFF.

In the case of this clone: The CDR3 end shows no conserved phenylalanine or tryptophan, and so a read error is likely. The chain is built from TRBV29-1 and TRBJ2-7, with a possible D match to TRBD2 (7 bases). Germline CDR1 SQVTM, CDR2 ANQGSEA. This CDR3 region has 14 residues. Trimming removed 7 bases at V and 2 bases at J, with 18 bases between. The CDR3 loop is CSAGGGDGPYEQYL. DNA for the CDR3: TGCAGCGCGGGGGGCGGGGACGGTCCCTACGAGCAGTACCTC.

This chain connects TRBV29-1 to TRBJ1-1; tentatively, D is TRBD1 (5 bases). Germline V gene sequence: CDR1 SQVTM, CDR2 ANQGSEA. V dropped 7 bases and J dropped 5 bases, with 14 bases sitting between them. There are 12 residues in the CDR3. Here the CDR3 DNA reads TGCAGCGCCAGGCGGGGGGAGACTGAAGCTTTCTTT. This sequence encodes CSARRGETEAFF.

V is TRBV4-2 and J is TRBJ2-7, with D possibly being TRBD1 (6 bases). The V and J ends lost 0 bases and 4 bases respectively, with 13 bases between them. CDR1 and CDR2 from the germline V gene are LGHNA and YNFKEQ. The length of the CDR3 is 15 residues. CDR3: CASSQESQGQYEQYF. DNA of the CDR3: TGTGCCAGCAGCCAAGAATCCCAGGGGCAATACGAGCAGTACTTC.

A note on this clone: This sample also contains other DNA sequences that code for the same CDR3. J is TRBJ2-2 and V is TRBV6-5; D call uncertain. The germline gives CDR1 MNHEY, CDR2 SVGAGI. The V end lost 0 bases, the J end lost 6 bases, and 5 bases lay between the germline ends. The CDR3 extends over 13 amino acids. CDR3 sequence: CASSYSSPGELFF. The CDR3 DNA reads as TGTGCCAGCAGTTACTCGAGTCCCGGGGAGCTGTTTTTT.

The chain has TRBV2 and TRBJ2-1; D uncertain. The CDR3 has 12 amino acids. Germline V gene sequence: CDR1 SNHLY, CDR2 FYNNEI. The V gene lost 3 bases and the J gene lost 4 bases, with 4 bases spanning the gap. CDR3 sequence reads: CASSDGYNEQFF. DNA for the CDR3: TGTGCCAGCAGTGACGGGTACAATGAGCAGTTCTTC.

This sequence joins TRBV7-6 and TRBJ1-1; D ambiguous. The CDR3 extends over 15 amino acids. Trimming took off 5 bases at V and 3 bases at J, with 16 bases between the two ends. The germline CDR1 and CDR2 sequences are SGHVS and FNYEAQ. The CDR3 reads CASSPHLTEDTEAFF. The CDR3, as DNA: TGTGCCAGCAGCCCCCACCTGACGGAGGACACTGAAGCTTTCTTT.

The genes are TRBV6-1 and TRBJ2-7, with D perhaps matching TRBD1 (6 bases). Per the germline V gene, CDR1 is MNHNS and CDR2 is SASEGT. The V end lost 3 bases, the J end lost 0 bases, and 9 bases lay between the germline ends. CDR3 size: 14 residues. DNA of the CDR3: TGTGCCAGCAGTGATAGGACAGCCTCCTACGAGCAGTACTTC. Encoded protein: CASSDRTASYEQYF.

The chain couples TRBV7-9 to TRBJ2-5; D is uncertain. TRBJ2-7 explains the end of the DNA better; the J call may be wrong. This CDR3 comprises 12 residues. CDR1 and CDR2 from the germline V gene are SEHNR and FQNEAQ (reference sequence). The CDR3 bases are TGTGCCAGCAGCTTAGTAGCCCACGAGCAGTACTTC. Protein: CASSLVAHEQYF.

CDR3 sequence: CSVETSGQYEQYF. In DNA form, the CDR3 reads TGCAGCGTTGAGACTAGCGGGCAATACGAGCAGTACTTC. The chain is built from TRBV29-1 and TRBJ2-7; 10 bases are a match to TRBD2. The V gene end was trimmed by 3 bases and the J gene end by 4 bases; junction bases not matched to a gene: 3. The germline CDR1 and CDR2 sequences are SQVTM and ANQGSEA. The CDR3 runs 13 residues.

The chain uses TRBV6-5 and TRBJ1-2; no clear D. The V end lost 2 bases, the J end lost 13 bases, and 17 bases lay between the germline ends. The CDR3 is made up of 13 amino acids. CDR1 and CDR2 from the germline V gene are MNHEY and SVGAGI. The CDR3 here is CASSYTPTSVCTF. In DNA, the CDR3 is TGTGCCAGCAGTTACACCCCGACCAGCGTCTGCACCTTC.

The V and J genes are TRBV6-1 and TRBJ1-5; TRBD1 might be the D (6 bases). The germline CDR1 and CDR2 sequences are MNHNS and SASEGT. Trimming removed 6 bases from V and 3 bases from J, with 12 bases in between. The CDR3 consists of 14 residues. The CDR3 loop is CASRIRGNNQPQHF. The CDR3 region has the DNA TGTGCCAGCAGGATCAGGGGTAACAATCAGCCCCAGCATTTT.